These 21 T cell receptor beta chains were sequenced from one sample in a study of T cell responses to AZD1222 COVID-19 vaccine. Generated by immunoSEQ multiplex PCR, the TCRdb table keeps only in-frame clones and is missing some. The data contain over 95,000 clones, about 88% of them singletons. Material: peripheral blood, obtained 28 days after the second AZD1222 dose. The receptors here all came from an adult who received the AZD1222 COVID-19 vaccine.

This clone has only one observation. V gene TRBV9 combines with J gene TRBJ2-3; D perhaps matches TRBD1 (6 bases). Per the germline V gene, CDR1 is SGDLS and CDR2 is YYNGEE. CDR3 length: 13 residues. Trimming shortened V by 2 bases and J by 3 bases, and 7 bases separated the two germline ends. The CDR3, as DNA: TGTGCCAGCAGCGTTCAGGGGACAGATACGCAGTATTTT. Translated, it gives CASSVQGTDTQYF.

V is TRBV27 and J is TRBJ2-1; the match to TRBD1 covers 8 bases. CDR1 is MNHEY, CDR2 SMNVEV, per germline (reference sequence). Trimming cost V 3 bases and J 4 bases; bases outside gene matches: 8. The CDR3 is 16 amino acids. The CDR3 region is CASSFGTGSLYNEQFF. CDR3 DNA sequence: TGTGCCAGCAGTTTTGGGACAGGCTCTTTGTACAATGAGCAGTTCTTC.

This chain uses TRBV24-1 with TRBJ2-7; no clear D. The CDR3 runs 13 residues. Per germline, CDR1 KGHDR and CDR2 SFDVKD. Between the trimmed V and J ends, which lost 4 bases and 3 bases, there was a span of 9 bases. The CDR3 spells CATSDPDRYEQYF. The CDR3 nucleotides read TGTGCCACCAGTGACCCGGACCGCTACGAGCAGTACTTC.

The V gene is TRBV11-3, the J gene TRBJ2-5; 8 bases fit TRBD1. The junction had 13 bases not matched to a gene; V was cut back by 5 bases and J by 5 bases. Germline loops: CDR1 SGHNT, CDR2 YENEEA. The CDR3 length is 16 residues. CDR3 amino acids: CASSRRTGRWCETQYF. CDR3 nucleotide sequence: TGTGCCAGCAGCCGACGGACAGGGCGGTGGTGCGAGACCCAGTACTTC.

CDR3 DNA sequence: TGTGCCAGCAGCTACGGGGACAGGGCAAATCAGCCCCAGCATTTT. Its translation: CASSYGDRANQPQHF. The chain links TRBV5-4 to TRBJ1-5; 9 nucleotides match TRBD1. Germline CDR1 and CDR2: SGHNT and YYREEE (reference sequence). The trim removed 3 bases at V and 4 bases at J, leaving 5 bases unmatched. The CDR3 contains 15 residues.

The chain couples TRBV3-1 (or the pseudogene TRBV3-2) to TRBJ2-1; tentative D call: TRBD2 (5 bases). Germline CDR1 LGHDT, CDR2 YNNKEL (reference sequence). The CDR3 covers 16 residues. V lost 3 bases and J lost 8, with 20 bases in between. The CDR3 DNA reads as TGTGCCAGCAGCCATCCAAGGGATACTAGAGGCGATGAGCAGTTCTTC. Translated, it gives CASSHPRDTRGDEQFF.

CDR3: CASSPLAGGRDEQFF. The CDR3 DNA follows: TGTGCCAGCAGTCCCCTGGCGGGAGGGAGGGATGAGCAGTTCTTC. The chain combines TRBV28 with TRBJ2-1; 9 bases are a match to TRBD2. The CDR3 extends over 15 amino acids. With 5 bases clipped from V and 8 bases from J, the junction kept 10 bases outside the gene matches. Germline CDR1 reads MDHEN; CDR2 reads SYDVKM.

This chain uses TRBV30 with TRBJ1-3; D ambiguous. From germline, CDR1 is GTSNPN and CDR2 SVGIG (reference sequence). The V and J ends lost 3 bases and 3 bases respectively, with 6 bases between them. This CDR3 is 12 amino acids long. CDR3 amino acids: CAWSKHGNTIYF. The CDR3 DNA is TGTGCCTGGAGCAAACATGGAAACACCATATATTTT.

The CDR3 sequence is CASSPFGGRANNEQFF. CDR3 coding DNA: TGTGCCAGCAGCCCCTTTGGCGGGAGAGCTAACAATGAGCAGTTCTTC. The chain employs TRBV5-8 and TRBJ2-1; 7 nucleotides match TRBD2. Germline V CDR1 and CDR2: SGHTS, YDEGEE. This CDR3 contains 16 residues. The V and J ends lost 4 bases and 5 bases, in that order; junction bases with no gene match: 12.

The rearrangement links TRBV7-8 to TRBJ2-2; 12 nucleotides align to TRBD2. Germline V gives CDR1 SGHVS, CDR2 FQNEAQ. The CDR3 sequence is 18 residues long. The V and J ends lost 5 bases and 6 bases, in that order; junction bases with no gene match: 13. This CDR3 is CASSRLSTSGSISGELFF. The CDR3 region has the DNA TGTGCCAGCAGCCGATTATCGACTAGCGGGAGTATCTCCGGGGAGCTGTTTTTT. The entire variable domain, with the rest obtained from reference TRBV7-8 and TRBJ2-2, is as follows: GAGVSQSPRYKVAKRGQDVALRCDPISGHVSLFWYQQALGQGPEFLTYFQNEAQLDKSGLPSDRFFAERPEGSVSTLKIQRTQQEDSAVYLCASSRLSTSGSISGELFFGEGSRLTVL.

The genes are TRBV20-1 and TRBJ1-1; no reliable D call. This CDR3 is 11 amino acids long. V was pared by 6 bases and J by 0 bases, with 5 bases between. Germline CDR1 reads DFQATT; CDR2 reads SNEGSKA (reference sequence). CDR3: CSADLNTEAFF. Here the CDR3 DNA reads TGCAGTGCCGACCTGAACACTGAAGCTTTCTTT.

This chain joins TRBV6-1 and TRBJ1-2; perhaps TRBD1 as D (5 bases). This CDR3 contains 14 residues. Trimming stripped 2 bases from V and 4 bases from J, with 11 bases between. CDR1 and CDR2 from the germline V gene are MNHNS and SASEGT. The CDR3 sequence is CASSEWTRTYGYTF. The DNA of the CDR3 is TGTGCCAGCAGTGAATGGACACGAACCTATGGCTACACCTTC.

The chain uses TRBV5-8 and TRBJ2-2; 14 bases map to TRBD2. The germline V gene encodes CDR1 SGHTS and CDR2 YDEGEE. V was clipped by 4 bases and J by 5 bases; unmatched bases: 7. The CDR3 sequence is 17 residues long. The CDR3 DNA reads as TGTGCCAGCAGCCTGGGACTAGCGGGAGTTCAAACCGGGGAGCTGTTTTTT. This translates into CASSLGLAGVQTGELFF.

V and J are TRBV10-2 and TRBJ2-7; D is ambiguous. Germline loops: CDR1 WSHSY, CDR2 SAAADI. The CDR3 runs 19 residues. V shed 0 bases and J shed 0 bases, with 21 bases lying between them. CDR3 nucleotide sequence: TGCGCCAGCAGTGAGTCTTTAGGCTGGGTTGCACCGCTCTCCTACGAGCAGTACTTC. Protein product: CASSESLGWVAPLSYEQYF.

V and J are TRBV19 and TRBJ2-5, with D uncertain. The CDR3 is made up of 13 amino acids. CDR1 and CDR2 (germline): LNHDA, SQIVND (reference sequence). V was trimmed by 1 base and J by 7 bases, leaving 10 bases between them. The CDR3 protein is CASSIVGKGTQYF. The CDR3 bases are TGTGCCAGTAGTATAGTAGGGAAGGGGACCCAGTACTTC. The variable domain in full, completed from reference TRBV19 and TRBJ2-5, reads DGGITQSPKYLFRKEGQNVTLSCEQNLNHDAMYWYRQDPGQGLRLIYYSQIVNDFQKGDIAEGYSVSREKKESFPLTVTSAQKNPTAFYLCASSIVGKGTQYFGPGTRLLVL.

The chain is built from TRBV11-3 and TRBJ2-1; a possible D gene is TRBD2 (6 bases). Between the trimmed V and J ends, which lost 0 bases and 3 bases, there was a span of 9 bases. Germline CDR1 SGHNT, CDR2 YENEEA. The CDR3 totals 15 residues. This CDR3 is CASSLDWDFYNEQFF. CDR3 nucleotide sequence: TGTGCCAGCAGCTTAGACTGGGACTTCTACAATGAGCAGTTCTTC. The variable domain in full, with the rest retrieved from reference TRBV11-3 and TRBJ2-1, is EAGVVQSPRYKIIEKKQPVAFWCNPISGHNTLYWYLQNLGQGPELLIRYENEEAVDDSQLPKDRFSAERLKGVDSTLKIQPAELGDSAVYLCASSLDWDFYNEQFFGPGTRLTVL.

V usage is TRBV18 and J usage is TRBJ2-7, with a possible D match to TRBD2 (6 bases). V lost 2 bases and J 1 base, leaving 12 bases between the germline ends. The CDR3 is 15 residues long. Per germline, CDR1 KGHSH and CDR2 LQKENI. This CDR3 reads CASSPRGGVSYEQYF. The CDR3 DNA reads as TGTGCCAGCTCACCAAGAGGCGGGGTATCCTACGAGCAGTACTTC.

The J gene is TRBJ2-7, the V gene TRBV29-1; tentatively, D is TRBD1 (6 bases). V lost 5 bases, J lost 6 bases, and 23 bases lay in between. Germline CDR1 SQVTM, CDR2 ANQGSEA. This CDR3 spans 15 amino acids. The CDR3 loop is CSVSLTGPPISEQYF. The DNA of the CDR3 is TGCAGCGTTAGTCTCACAGGGCCACCTATAAGCGAGCAGTACTTC.

The rearrangement joins TRBV5-1 to TRBJ1-1; TRBD1 is a possible D gene (6 bases). V was shortened by 2 bases and J by 3 bases, with 11 bases between the two germline ends. CDR1 is SGHRS, CDR2 YFSETQ, per germline. The CDR3 has 14 residues. CDR3 coding DNA: TGCGCCAGCAGCTTATCAGGGGTGGACACTGAAGCTTTCTTT. Protein: CASSLSGVDTEAFF.

The chain uses TRBV10-3 and TRBJ1-1; D call uncertain. The V end was cut by 7 bases, the J end by 4 bases, with 13 bases between. Germline loops: CDR1 ENHRY, CDR2 SYGVKD. The CDR3 totals 13 residues. CDR3 coding DNA: TGTGCCATCAACGACCAGTTCCTCACTGAAGCTTTCTTT. Protein product: CAINDQFLTEAFF.

This chain joins TRBV5-6 and TRBJ2-1, with 8 bases identical to TRBD1. Germline CDR1 reads SGHDT; CDR2 reads YYEEEE. The trim removed 4 bases at V and 8 bases at J, leaving 11 bases unmatched. CDR3 length: 15 amino acids. CDR3 protein: CASSGDRPSGHEQFF. CDR3 DNA: TGTGCCAGCAGCGGGGACAGGCCTTCGGGTCATGAGCAGTTCTTC. The full variable domain, with the rest looked up from reference TRBV5-6 and TRBJ2-1, is DAGVTQSPTHLIKTRGQQVTLRCSPKSGHDTVSWYQQALGQGPQFIFQYYEEEERQRGNFPDRFSGHQFPNYSSELNVNALLLGDSALYLCASSGDRPSGHEQFFGPGTRLTVL.